A single sample is the source of the 11 T cell receptor beta chains below, sequenced in a study of T cells after yellow fever vaccination. TCRdb reprocessed the 5' RACE reads via MiXCR and lists one record per CDR3 protein. The table has 500,000 to 650,000 distinct CDR3 sequences, about a sixth seen once. The sample here was PBMCs, taken 5 days after the first yellow fever vaccination. The receptors come from a young man who received the YFV17D yellow fever vaccine.

This clonotype was counted only a few times. The chain combines TRBV6-5 with TRBJ1-2; TRBD1 might be the D (5 bases). Germline V gene data show CDR1 as MNHEY and CDR2 as SVGAGI. Trimming stripped 6 bases from V and 8 bases from J, with 13 bases between. The CDR3 spans 12 residues. The CDR3 region is CASRLQGIGYTF. The CDR3 nucleotides are TGTGCCAGCAGACTTCAGGGTATCGGCTACACCTTC.

This clonotype occurred many times. The rearrangement links TRBV12-3 or TRBV12-4 to TRBJ1-1; D gene uncertain. Trimming removed 3 bases at V and 7 bases at J, with 12 bases between. This CDR3 has 13 residues. CDR3 nucleotide sequence: TGTGCCAGCAGTTTGGGAGGGAGGCGTGAAGCTTTCTTT. It yields the protein CASSLGGRREAFF.

This clonotype was observed a few times. V usage is TRBV2 and J usage is TRBJ2-5, with D hard to call. Germline lookup yields CDR1 SNHLY and CDR2 FYNNEI. This CDR3 has 9 residues. Trimming took 6 bases from V and 12 from J, leaving 8 bases between them. In DNA, the CDR3 is TGTGCCAGCAGCCGCCCTGAGTACTTC. It encodes CASSRPEYF.

This clonotype was picked up a small number of times. The chain carries TRBV11-2 and TRBJ1-2; D uncertain. Germline CDR1 reads SGHAT; CDR2 reads FQNNGV. The CDR3 is 12 residues long. V lost 5 bases to trimming and J lost 8 bases, with 12 bases between them. CDR3 amino acids: CASSTTNRGYTF. The CDR3 DNA sequence: TGTGCCAGCAGCACCACCAATAGGGGCTACACCTTC.

The table lists this clonotype with a few counts. The chain combines TRBV7-2 with TRBJ2-3; no reliable D call. The CDR3 has 13 residues. Per the germline V gene, CDR1 is SGHTA and CDR2 is FQGNSA. With 4 bases removed from V and 4 bases from J, the gap between germline ends came to 9 bases. The CDR3 region has the DNA TGTGCCAGCAGCTCCCCGCCGGCAGATACGCAGTATTTT. This sequence encodes CASSSPPADTQYF.

V gene TRBV7-9 combines with J gene TRBJ2-5, with 12 bases identical to TRBD2. CDR3 length: 16 amino acids. Trimming cost V 8 bases and J 2 bases; bases outside gene matches: 9. Germline loops: CDR1 SEHNR, CDR2 FQNEAQ (reference sequence). The DNA of the CDR3 is TGTGCCAGCGGCGGGAGGACTAGCGGGGCGCAAGAGACCCAGTACTTC. It yields the protein CASGGRTSGAQETQYF.

In its sample, this clonotype was seen a few times. For the CDR3, the DNA is TGCAGTGCTAGAGGGGAGGGGGGTAATGAGCAGTTCTTC. It translates to CSARGEGGNEQFF. The genes are TRBV20-1 and TRBJ2-1, with D possibly TRBD2 on 7 matching bases. Germline assignment: CDR1 DFQATT and CDR2 SNEGSKA (reference sequence). There are 13 residues in the CDR3. The V and J ends lost 1 base and 7 bases respectively, with 11 bases between them.

As to this clonotype: A clone one base away is much larger, so this may be a read error. This chain connects TRBV7-2 to TRBJ1-2; D is ambiguous. With 1 base removed from V and 4 bases from J, the gap between germline ends came to 4 bases. Germline assignment: CDR1 SGHTA and CDR2 FQGNSA. There are 12 residues in the CDR3. CDR3 DNA: TGTGCCAGCAGCTTAGACGCCTATGGCTACACCTTC. This sequence encodes CASSLDAYGYTF.

The chain employs TRBV9 and TRBJ2-3, with 12 bases fitting TRBD2. The CDR3 has 16 amino acids. CDR1 is SGDLS, CDR2 YYNGEE, per germline. Losses at the gene ends were 3 bases for V and 2 bases for J; bases not matched to a gene: 4. CDR3 sequence (DNA): TGTGCCAGCAGCGCCGGACTAGCGGGGTTCACAGATACGCAGTATTTT. Its translation is CASSAGLAGFTDTQYF. Variable domain in full (rest from reference TRBV9 and TRBJ2-3): DSGVTQTPKHLITATGQRVTLRCSPRSGDLSVYWYQQSLDQGLQFLIQYYNGEERAKGNILERFSAQQFPDLHSELNLSSLELGDSALYFCASSAGLAGFTDTQYFGPGTRLTVL.

The chain links TRBV19 to TRBJ1-1; D is undetermined. V gave up 1 base and J gave up 4 bases, with 10 bases separating them. Germline CDR1 and CDR2: LNHDA and SQIVND (reference sequence). The CDR3 runs to 14 residues. This CDR3 reads CASSIGLTSTEAFF. The CDR3 DNA follows: TGTGCCAGTAGTATAGGGTTGACAAGCACTGAAGCTTTCTTT.

In this sample, this clonotype turned up a few times. The chain combines TRBV7-8 with TRBJ1-6, with D possibly being TRBD1 (5 bases). V lost 1 base and J lost 3, with 13 bases in between. Germline CDR1 SGHVS, CDR2 FQNEAQ. This CDR3 is built from 17 residues. The CDR3: CASSLVGWGDYNSPLHF. In DNA form, the CDR3 reads TGTGCCAGCAGCTTAGTCGGTTGGGGGGACTATAATTCACCCCTCCACTTT.